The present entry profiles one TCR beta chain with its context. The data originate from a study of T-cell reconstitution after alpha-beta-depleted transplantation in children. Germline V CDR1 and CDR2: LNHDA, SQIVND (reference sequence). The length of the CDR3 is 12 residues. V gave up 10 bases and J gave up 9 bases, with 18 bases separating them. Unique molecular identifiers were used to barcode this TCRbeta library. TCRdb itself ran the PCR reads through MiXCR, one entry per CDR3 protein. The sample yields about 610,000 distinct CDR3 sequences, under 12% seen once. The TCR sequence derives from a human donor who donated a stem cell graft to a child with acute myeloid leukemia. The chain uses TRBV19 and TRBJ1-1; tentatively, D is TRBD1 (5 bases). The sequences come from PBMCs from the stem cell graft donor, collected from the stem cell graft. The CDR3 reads CATSGRALKAFF. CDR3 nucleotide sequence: TGTGCCACCTCGGGGCGGGCTCTAAAAGCTTTCTTT.